A selection of T cell receptor beta chains follows, all from one sample in a study of shared clonotypes between healthy human individuals. The table came from immunoSEQ multiplex PCR; TCRdb's copy has only in-frame clones and leaves some out. The sample includes 2 million to 2.5 million clones, roughly 94% of them seen just once. Source material: naive CD4+ T cells sorted from blood. These receptors came from a man aged 18 to 35 in good health. Each CDR3 is given with its conserved first and last residue. D genes are given only for firm matches. Part of the rows lack a size; the others show once, few, many or a class for expanded clones.

J gene: TRBJ1-5; clone size: NA; V gene: TRBV6-1; D gene: NA; CDR3 DNA: TGTGCCAGCAGTGGGACGTTCGATAGCAATCAGCCCCAGCATTTT; CDR3 protein: CASSGTFDSNQPQHF
J gene: TRBJ2-3; clone size: NA; V gene: TRBV25-1; D gene: TRBD1; CDR3 DNA: TGTGCCAGCAGCCGCTCGGGACAGGGGTCCGCAGATACGCAGTATTTT; CDR3 protein: CASSRSGQGSADTQYF
J gene: TRBJ1-1; clone size: NA; V gene: TRBV6-1; D gene: NA; CDR3 DNA: TGTGCCAGCAGTGTAGGACAGACGAACACTGAAGCTTTCTTT; CDR3 protein: CASSVGQTNTEAFF
J gene: TRBJ1-1; clone size: NA; V gene: TRBV7-3; D gene: NA; CDR3 DNA: TGTGCCAGCAGCTTAATGTCTGGAGGGACTGAAGCTTTCTTT; CDR3 protein: CASSLMSGGTEAFF
J gene: TRBJ1-1; clone size: NA; V gene: TRBV10-3; D gene: NA; CDR3 DNA: TGTGCCATCAGACAGACAATGAACACTGAAGCTTTCTTT; CDR3 protein: CAIRQTMNTEAFF
J gene: TRBJ1-1; clone size: NA; V gene: TRBV7-2; D gene: TRBD1; CDR3 DNA: TGTGCCAGCAGCTCTCAGGGGGCAGGGAACACTGAAGCTTTCTTT; CDR3 protein: CASSSQGAGNTEAFF
J gene: TRBJ2-7; clone size: NA; V gene: TRBV6-6; D gene: NA; CDR3 DNA: TGTGCCAGCAGTCTCCGGGGGGACAGTTCCTACGAGCAGTACTTC; CDR3 protein: CASSLRGDSSYEQYF
J gene: TRBJ2-6; clone size: NA; V gene: TRBV7-2; D gene: TRBD2; CDR3 DNA: TGTGCCAGCAGCTTGGGACTAGCGGGAGGGAGCTCTGGGGCCAACGTCCTGACTTTC; CDR3 protein: CASSLGLAGGSSGANVLTF
J gene: TRBJ1-2; clone size: once; V gene: TRBV2; D gene: NA; CDR3 DNA: TGTGCCAGCACCCTTAACTATGGCTACACCTTC; CDR3 protein: CASTLNYGYTF
J gene: TRBJ2-3; clone size: NA; V gene: TRBV7-3; D gene: NA; CDR3 DNA: TGTGCCAGCAGCTTGTTCGGGAGCACAGATACGCAGTATTTT; CDR3 protein: CASSLFGSTDTQYF
J gene: TRBJ2-7; clone size: once; V gene: TRBV10-3; D gene: TRBD1; CDR3 DNA: TGTGCCATCAACCCCGCAGGGGGCGACTACGAGCAGTACTTC; CDR3 protein: CAINPAGGDYEQYF